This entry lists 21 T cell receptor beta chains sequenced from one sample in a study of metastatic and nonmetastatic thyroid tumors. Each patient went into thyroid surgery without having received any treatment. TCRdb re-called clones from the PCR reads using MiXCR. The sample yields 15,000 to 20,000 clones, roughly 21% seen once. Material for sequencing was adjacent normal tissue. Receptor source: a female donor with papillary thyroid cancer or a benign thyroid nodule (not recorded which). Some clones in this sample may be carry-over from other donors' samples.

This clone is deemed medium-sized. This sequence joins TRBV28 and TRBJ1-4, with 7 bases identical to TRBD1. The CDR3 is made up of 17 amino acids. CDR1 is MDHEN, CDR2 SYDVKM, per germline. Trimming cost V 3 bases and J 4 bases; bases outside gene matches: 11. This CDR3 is CASSFATTGFLNEKLFF. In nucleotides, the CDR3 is TGTGCCAGCAGTTTCGCAACGACAGGGTTTCTTAATGAAAAACTGTTTTTT.

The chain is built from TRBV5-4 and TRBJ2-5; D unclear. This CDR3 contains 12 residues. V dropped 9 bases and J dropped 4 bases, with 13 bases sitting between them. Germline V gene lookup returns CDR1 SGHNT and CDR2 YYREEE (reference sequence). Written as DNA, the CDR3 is TGTGCCACGCACCCACCGGGAGAGACCCAGTACTTC. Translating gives CATHPPGETQYF.

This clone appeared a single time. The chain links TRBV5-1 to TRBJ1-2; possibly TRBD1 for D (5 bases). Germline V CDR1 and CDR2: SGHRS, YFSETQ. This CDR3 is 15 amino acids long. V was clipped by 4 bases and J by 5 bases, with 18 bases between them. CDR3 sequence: CASSRGAGRGYGYTF. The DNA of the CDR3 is TGCGCCAGCAGCCGAGGGGCGGGGAGGGGATATGGCTACACCTTC.

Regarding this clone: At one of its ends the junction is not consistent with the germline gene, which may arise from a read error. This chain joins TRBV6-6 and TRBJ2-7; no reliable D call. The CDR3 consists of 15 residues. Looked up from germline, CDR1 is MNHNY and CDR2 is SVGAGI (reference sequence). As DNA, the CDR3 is TGTTCCAGCAGTTACTCGCGGAAGAATACCTACTACCAGTACTTC. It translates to CSSSYSRKNTYYQYF.

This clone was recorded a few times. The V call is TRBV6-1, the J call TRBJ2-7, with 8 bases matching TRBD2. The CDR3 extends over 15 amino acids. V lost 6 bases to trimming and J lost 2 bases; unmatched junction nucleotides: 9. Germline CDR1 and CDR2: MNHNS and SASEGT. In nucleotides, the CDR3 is TGTGCCAGCAGAACTAGCGGAACACGGCCCTACGAGCAGTACTTC. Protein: CASRTSGTRPYEQYF.

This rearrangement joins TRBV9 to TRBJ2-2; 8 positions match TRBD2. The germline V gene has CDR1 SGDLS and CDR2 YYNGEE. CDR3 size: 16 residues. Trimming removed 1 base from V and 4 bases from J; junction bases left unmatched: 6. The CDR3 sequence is CASSVWTSPSTGELFF. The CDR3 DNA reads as TGTGCCAGCAGCGTATGGACTAGCCCTTCCACCGGGGAGCTGTTTTTT.

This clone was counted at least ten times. Written as DNA, the CDR3 is TGCGCCAGCAGCTCGGCCGGGACTAGCGGGATCACAGATACGCAGTATTTT. This translates into CASSSAGTSGITDTQYF. This chain joins TRBV5-1 and TRBJ2-3, with TRBD2 identical over 13 bases. The CDR3 extends over 17 amino acids. Per the germline V gene, CDR1 is SGHRS and CDR2 is YFSETQ. V dropped 3 bases and J dropped 2; count of bases not matched to a gene: 6.

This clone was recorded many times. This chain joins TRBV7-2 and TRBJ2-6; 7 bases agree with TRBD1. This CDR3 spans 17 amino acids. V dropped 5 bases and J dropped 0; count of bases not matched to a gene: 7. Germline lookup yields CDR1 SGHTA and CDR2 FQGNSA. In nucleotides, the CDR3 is TGTGCCAGCAGCCCCCGGACAGGCCCCTCTGGGGCCAACGTCCTGACTTTC. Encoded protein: CASSPRTGPSGANVLTF.

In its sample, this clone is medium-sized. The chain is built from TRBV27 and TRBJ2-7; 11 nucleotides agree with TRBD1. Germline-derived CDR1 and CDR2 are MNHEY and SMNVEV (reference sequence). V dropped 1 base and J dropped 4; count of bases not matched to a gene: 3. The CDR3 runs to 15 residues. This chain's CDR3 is CASSLFGTGGYEQYF. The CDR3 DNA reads TGTGCCAGCAGTTTATTCGGGACAGGGGGGTACGAGCAGTACTTC.

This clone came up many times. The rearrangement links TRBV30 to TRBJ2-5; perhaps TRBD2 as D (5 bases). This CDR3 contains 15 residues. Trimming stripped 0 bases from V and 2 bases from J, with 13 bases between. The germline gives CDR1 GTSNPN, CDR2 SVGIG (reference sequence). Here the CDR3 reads CAWSVAGLIQETQYF. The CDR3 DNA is TGTGCCTGGAGTGTCGCAGGACTTATACAAGAGACCCAGTACTTC. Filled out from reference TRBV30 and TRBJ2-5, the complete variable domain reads SQTIHQWPATLVQPVGSPLSLECTVEGTSNPNLYWYRQAAGRGLQLLFYSVGIGQISSEVPQNLSASRPQDRQFILSSKKLLLSDSGFYLCAWSVAGLIQETQYFGPGTRLLVL.

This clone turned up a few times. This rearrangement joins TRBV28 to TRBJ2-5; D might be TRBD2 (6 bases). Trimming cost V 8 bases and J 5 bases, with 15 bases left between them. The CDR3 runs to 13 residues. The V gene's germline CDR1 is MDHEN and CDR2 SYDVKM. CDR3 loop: CASATSFGETQYF. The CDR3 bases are TGTGCCAGCGCGACTAGTTTCGGGGAGACCCAGTACTTC.

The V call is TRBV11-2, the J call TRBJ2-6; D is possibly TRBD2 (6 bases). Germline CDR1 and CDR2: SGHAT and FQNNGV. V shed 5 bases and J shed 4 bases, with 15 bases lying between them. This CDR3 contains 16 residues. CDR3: CASSLFSGVGANVLTF. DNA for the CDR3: TGTGCCAGCAGCCTATTTTCGGGGGTAGGGGCCAACGTCCTGACTTTC.

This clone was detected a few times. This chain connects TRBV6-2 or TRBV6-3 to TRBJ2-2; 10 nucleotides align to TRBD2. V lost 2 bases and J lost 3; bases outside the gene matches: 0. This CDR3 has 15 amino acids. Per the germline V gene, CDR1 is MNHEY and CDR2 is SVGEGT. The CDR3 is CASSYSGGDTGELFF. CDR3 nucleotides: TGTGCCAGCAGTTACAGCGGGGGGGACACCGGGGAGCTGTTTTTT.

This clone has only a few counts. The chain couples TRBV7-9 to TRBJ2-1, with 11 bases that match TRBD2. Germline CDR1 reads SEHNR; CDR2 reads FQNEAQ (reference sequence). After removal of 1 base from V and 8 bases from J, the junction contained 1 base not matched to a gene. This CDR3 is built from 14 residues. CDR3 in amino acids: CASSLGLAGYEQFF. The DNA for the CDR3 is TGTGCCAGCAGCTTAGGACTAGCGGGATATGAGCAGTTCTTC.

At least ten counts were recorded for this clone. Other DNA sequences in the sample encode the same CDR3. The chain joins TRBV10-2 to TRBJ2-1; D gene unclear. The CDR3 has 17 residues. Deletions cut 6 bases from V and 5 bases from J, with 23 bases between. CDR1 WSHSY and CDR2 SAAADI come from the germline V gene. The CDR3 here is CASRAGVVPSFDNEQFF. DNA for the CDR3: TGCGCCAGCAGGGCCGGCGTTGTGCCCTCTTTTGACAATGAGCAGTTCTTC.

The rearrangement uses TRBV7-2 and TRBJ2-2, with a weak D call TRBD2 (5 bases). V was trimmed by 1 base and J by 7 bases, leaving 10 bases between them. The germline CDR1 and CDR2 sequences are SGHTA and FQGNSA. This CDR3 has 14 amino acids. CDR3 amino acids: CASSLDGVSGELFF. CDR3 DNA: TGTGCCAGCAGCTTAGACGGGGTTAGCGGGGAGCTGTTTTTT. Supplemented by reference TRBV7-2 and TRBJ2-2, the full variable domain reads GAGVSQSPSNKVTEKGKDVELRCDPISGHTALYWYRQSLGQGLEFLIYFQGNSAPDKSGLPSDRFSAERTGGSVSTLTIQRTQQEDSAVYLCASSLDGVSGELFFGEGSRLTVL.

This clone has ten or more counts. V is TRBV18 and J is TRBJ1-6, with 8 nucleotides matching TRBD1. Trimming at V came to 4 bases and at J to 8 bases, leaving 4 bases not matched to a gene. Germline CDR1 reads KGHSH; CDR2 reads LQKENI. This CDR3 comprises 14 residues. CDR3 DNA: TGTGCCAGCTCACGACAGGGGAAAGATTCACCCCTCCACTTT. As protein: CASSRQGKDSPLHF. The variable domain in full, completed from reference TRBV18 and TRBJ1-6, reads NAGVMQNPRHLVRRRGQEARLRCSPMKGHSHVYWYRQLPEEGLKFMVYLQKENIIDESGMPKERFSAEFPKEGPSILRIQQVVRGDSAAYFCASSRQGKDSPLHFGNGTRLTVT.

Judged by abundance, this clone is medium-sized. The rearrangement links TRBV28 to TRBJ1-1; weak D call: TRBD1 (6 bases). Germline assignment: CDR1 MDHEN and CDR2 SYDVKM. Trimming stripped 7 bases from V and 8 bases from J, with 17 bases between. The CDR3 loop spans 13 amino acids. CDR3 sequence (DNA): TGTGCCAGCACTCTTTTCGGGGGGCGGGAAGCTTTCTTT. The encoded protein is CASTLFGGREAFF.

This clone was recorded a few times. CDR3 region: CATSVFRACSYNEQFF. The CDR3 DNA sequence: TGTGCCACCAGCGTGTTCAGGGCCTGCTCCTACAATGAGCAGTTCTTC. This rearrangement joins TRBV24-1 to TRBJ2-1; D may be TRBD1 (5 bases). This CDR3 is 16 amino acids long. Germline V gene data show CDR1 as KGHDR and CDR2 as SFDVKD. Trimming took off 7 bases at V and 0 bases at J, with 15 bases between the two ends.

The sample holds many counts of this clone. CDR3 region: CASSERGARNQPQHF. In DNA, the CDR3 is TGTGCCAGCAGCGAAAGGGGGGCTCGGAATCAGCCCCAGCATTTT. The J gene is TRBJ1-5, the V gene TRBV3-1; D is perhaps TRBD1 (6 bases). The CDR3 sequence is 15 residues long. Germline CDR1 is LGHDT and CDR2 is YNNKEL (reference sequence). V was cut by 5 bases and J by 4 bases, with 15 bases left in between.

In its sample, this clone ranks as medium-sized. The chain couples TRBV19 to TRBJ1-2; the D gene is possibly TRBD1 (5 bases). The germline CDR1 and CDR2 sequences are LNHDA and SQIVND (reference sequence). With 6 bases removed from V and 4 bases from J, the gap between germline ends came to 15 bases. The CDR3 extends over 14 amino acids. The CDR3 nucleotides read TGTGCCAGTAGGGCAAAAAGGGGACCCTATGGCTACACCTTC. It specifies CASRAKRGPYGYTF.